Below are 22 T cell receptor beta chains sequenced from a single sample in a study of T cell changes during pregnancy in multiple sclerosis. Measured with immunoSEQ multiplex PCR; TCRdb has only the in-frame clones, and not every one. The data contain tens of thousands of clones, 84% of them singletons. Sample: CD4+ T cells from peripheral blood mononuclear cells, taken before pregnancy. The receptor set was obtained from a female donor with multiple sclerosis, enrolled in a pregnancy study.

The chain is built from TRBV11-1 and TRBJ1-2; D is ambiguous. This CDR3 spans 13 amino acids. In germline, CDR1 is SGHAT, CDR2 FQDESV (reference sequence). The V end lost 1 base, the J end lost 6 bases, and 9 bases lay between the germline ends. The CDR3 protein is CASSLGGQHGYTF. The CDR3 coding sequence is TGTGCCAGCAGCTTAGGTGGCCAACATGGCTACACCTTC.

V usage is TRBV5-6 and J usage is TRBJ1-6; possible D gene TRBD1, 6 bases. The ends were cut back, 4 bases at V and 7 bases at J, with 24 bases in the middle. The CDR3 runs to 18 residues. Per the germline V gene, CDR1 is SGHDT and CDR2 is YYEEEE. This CDR3 is CASSQRYRERFDNSPLHF. The CDR3 bases are TGTGCCAGCAGCCAACGATACAGGGAACGATTCGACAATTCACCCCTCCACTTT.

The chain carries TRBV6-1 and TRBJ1-6; D remains unclear. V lost 2 bases to trimming and J lost 10 bases, with 15 bases between them. The CDR3 has 15 amino acids. In germline, CDR1 is MNHNS, CDR2 SASEGT. The CDR3 DNA reads as TGTGCCAGCAGTGAATTTATGTGGGGAGAATCACCCCTCCACTTT. This sequence encodes CASSEFMWGESPLHF.

The chain recombines TRBV2 with TRBJ2-1; D perhaps matches TRBD1 (6 bases). The CDR3 is made up of 14 amino acids. Germline CDR1 and CDR2: SNHLY and FYNNEI. Trimming took 3 bases from V and 8 from J, leaving 14 bases between them. This CDR3 is CASSEEGGSDEQFF. For the CDR3, the DNA is TGTGCCAGCAGTGAGGAAGGGGGATCCGATGAGCAGTTCTTC.

This clone was recorded a few times. The genes are TRBV7-2 and TRBJ1-2; TRBD1 matches at 7 bases. Germline V gene sequence: CDR1 SGHTA, CDR2 FQGNSA. Trimming cost V 5 bases and J 4 bases; bases outside gene matches: 7. The CDR3 covers 14 residues. The CDR3 nucleotides are TGTGCCAGCAGCACGACAGGGATCGGCTATGGCTACACCTTC. This encodes CASSTTGIGYGYTF. Complete variable domain (other parts from reference TRBV7-2 and TRBJ1-2): GAGVSQSPSNKVTEKGKDVELRCDPISGHTALYWYRQSLGQGLEFLIYFQGNSAPDKSGLPSDRFSAERTGGSVSTLTIQRTQQEDSAVYLCASSTTGIGYGYTFGSGTRLTVV.

The chain combines TRBV29-1 with TRBJ2-3; D might be TRBD1 (5 bases). V dropped 5 bases and J dropped 2 bases, with 17 bases sitting between them. CDR3 length: 15 amino acids. The germline V gene encodes CDR1 SQVTM and CDR2 ANQGSEA. CDR3 amino acids: CSVLGKGAITDTQYF. In DNA form, the CDR3 reads TGCAGCGTTCTAGGTAAAGGGGCGATCACAGATACGCAGTATTTT.

The chain links TRBV30 to TRBJ1-6; no reliable D call. V shed 6 bases and J shed 3 bases, with 9 bases lying between them. CDR1 is GTSNPN, CDR2 SVGIG, per germline (reference sequence). This CDR3 has 13 residues. The DNA for the CDR3 is TGTGCCTGCCGCGGAAACTATAATTCACCCCTCCACTTT. This sequence encodes CACRGNYNSPLHF.

The gene calls are TRBV7-9 and TRBJ1-3, with 7 bases aligning to TRBD1. Trimming took 3 bases from V and 0 from J; bases not matched to a gene: 8. The CDR3 is 17 amino acids. The germline V gene encodes CDR1 SEHNR and CDR2 FQNEAQ (reference sequence). CDR3 sequence reads: CASSFSGTVNSGNTIYF. CDR3 coding DNA: TGTGCCAGCAGCTTCTCCGGGACAGTTAACTCTGGAAACACCATATATTTT.

The sample holds a few counts of this clone. The chain uses TRBV7-9 and TRBJ1-5; 7 nucleotides align to TRBD1. V gave up 5 bases and J gave up 2 bases; unmatched junction bases: 3. Looked up from germline, CDR1 is SEHNR and CDR2 is FQNEAQ (reference sequence). The CDR3 consists of 14 residues. The CDR3 sequence is CASSPDRGNQPQHF. The CDR3 DNA is TGTGCCAGCAGCCCTGACAGGGGCAATCAGCCCCAGCATTTT.

This clone was seen a single time. The rearrangement links TRBV7-2 to TRBJ1-3; TRBD1 matches at 7 bases. CDR1 is SGHTA and CDR2 is FQGNSA in the germline V gene. The junction had 6 bases not matched to a gene; V was cut back by 3 bases and J by 7 bases. CDR3 length equals 14 residues. CDR3 bases: TGTGCCAGCAGCTTGGCCGGGACAGCCAACACCATATATTTT. This gives the protein CASSLAGTANTIYF.

The chain carries TRBV5-4 and TRBJ2-5; 9 nucleotides line up with TRBD2. There are 15 residues in the CDR3. The V and J ends lost 1 base and 5 bases, in that order; junction bases with no gene match: 6. Germline CDR1 and CDR2: SGHNT and YYREEE (reference sequence). Here the CDR3 reads CASSLYLAGLETQYF. As DNA, the CDR3 is TGTGCCAGCAGCTTGTATCTAGCGGGACTGGAGACCCAGTACTTC. The variable domain in full, with the rest retrieved from reference TRBV5-4 and TRBJ2-5, is ETGVTQSPTHLIKTRGQQVTLRCSSQSGHNTVSWYQQALGQGPQFIFQYYREEENGRGNFPPRFSGLQFPNYSSELNVNALELDDSALYLCASSLYLAGLETQYFGPGTRLLVL.

The chain is built from TRBV19 and TRBJ2-5, with D possibly matching TRBD1 (5 bases). This CDR3 comprises 15 residues. Germline loops: CDR1 LNHDA, CDR2 SQIVND (reference sequence). The V and J ends lost 1 base and 0 bases respectively, with 9 bases between them. DNA of the CDR3: TGTGCCAGTAGTATAGCTAAGGGGCACCAAGAGACCCAGTACTTC. Translated, it gives CASSIAKGHQETQYF.

The chain employs TRBV7-2 and TRBJ1-1; unclear D gene. The V end lost 0 bases, the J end lost 5 bases, and 7 bases lay between the germline ends. The CDR3 is made up of 13 amino acids. Looked up from germline, CDR1 is SGHTA and CDR2 is FQGNSA. CDR3 in DNA: TGTGCCAGCAGCTTAGCCCGGTTGACTGAAGCTTTCTTT. This translates into CASSLARLTEAFF. The entire variable domain, with the rest obtained from reference TRBV7-2 and TRBJ1-1, is as follows: GAGVSQSPSNKVTEKGKDVELRCDPISGHTALYWYRQSLGQGLEFLIYFQGNSAPDKSGLPSDRFSAERTGGSVSTLTIQRTQQEDSAVYLCASSLARLTEAFFGQGTRLTVV.

The chain recombines TRBV18 with TRBJ2-3, with 8 bases aligning to TRBD1. Germline-derived CDR1 and CDR2 are KGHSH and LQKENI. The CDR3 runs to 14 residues. Trimming cost V 4 bases and J 0 bases; bases outside gene matches: 0. In DNA form, the CDR3 reads TGTGCCAGCTCACGACAGGGGAGCACAGATACGCAGTATTTT. Residues: CASSRQGSTDTQYF.

The chain employs TRBV25-1 and TRBJ2-3; D is undetermined. Germline loops: CDR1 MGHDK, CDR2 SYGVNS. The CDR3 loop spans 13 amino acids. Trimming removed 4 bases from V and 6 bases from J, with 11 bases in between. The CDR3 sequence is CASSATLEDTQYF. CDR3 DNA sequence: TGTGCCAGCAGTGCAACCCTTGAGGATACGCAGTATTTT.

The count of this clone is one. V is TRBV14 and J is TRBJ2-3, with D possibly matching TRBD2 (7 bases). V dropped 3 bases and J dropped 2 bases, with 12 bases sitting between them. This CDR3 spans 15 amino acids. Germline-derived CDR1 and CDR2 are SGHDN and FVKESK. CDR3 sequence (DNA): TGTGCCAGCAGCCAGATGGCGGGGGCCACAGATACGCAGTATTTT. Its translation is CASSQMAGATDTQYF.

This sequence joins TRBV7-9 and TRBJ1-1; D gene uncertain. The CDR3 has 14 residues. CDR1 SEHNR and CDR2 FQNEAQ come from the germline V gene (reference sequence). V lost 5 bases and J lost 1, with 11 bases in between. The CDR3 is CASSLDVANTEAFF. DNA of the CDR3: TGTGCCAGCAGCCTCGACGTAGCGAACACTGAAGCTTTCTTT.

CDR3 coding DNA: TGTGCCAGCAGCTTACAGGACCAAGAGACCCAGTACTTC. This codes for CASSLQDQETQYF. The genes are TRBV7-3 and TRBJ2-5, with D hard to call. The CDR3 totals 13 residues. Looked up from germline, CDR1 is SGHTA and CDR2 is FQGTGA. Trimming left V 2 bases short and J 0 bases short, with 4 bases between.

This sequence joins TRBV7-3 and TRBJ1-2, with 11 nucleotides matching TRBD1. Looked up from germline, CDR1 is SGHTA and CDR2 is FQGTGA. The CDR3 loop spans 14 amino acids. V shed 5 bases, J shed 5 bases, and the junction held 4 bases outside the gene matches. The CDR3 protein is CASSPGTGGYGYTF. The CDR3, as DNA: TGTGCCAGCAGCCCAGGGACAGGGGGTTATGGCTACACCTTC.

The V and J genes are TRBV5-1 and TRBJ2-1; 12 bases match TRBD2. This CDR3 comprises 16 residues. The V and J ends lost 0 bases and 5 bases, in that order; junction bases with no gene match: 3. Germline-derived CDR1 and CDR2 are SGHRS and YFSETQ. The CDR3 nucleotides are TGCGCCAGCAGCTTGGGGCCTAGCGGGGGGGACAATGAGCAGTTCTTC. This gives the protein CASSLGPSGGDNEQFF.

The chain uses TRBV19 and TRBJ1-2; D is ambiguous. V lost 7 bases and J lost 8, with 17 bases in between. The CDR3 is made up of 13 amino acids. Germline V CDR1 and CDR2: LNHDA, SQIVND (reference sequence). The CDR3 DNA sequence: TGTGCCAGTACCCCAGACTATAGTGGGGGCTACACCTTC. Translated, it gives CASTPDYSGGYTF.

The rearrangement joins TRBV6-1 to TRBJ2-3; TRBD1 agrees at 9 bases. CDR3 length equals 13 residues. Germline CDR1 and CDR2: MNHNS and SASEGT. The CDR3 nucleotides are TGTGCGGGGACAGGGAGAAACACAGATACGCAGTATTTT. Translation gives CAGTGRNTDTQYF.